A selection of T cell receptor beta chains follows, all from one sample in a study of blood T cell repertoires in COVID-19. Clones were sequenced by immunoSEQ multiplex PCR, and TCRdb holds only the in-frame ones, with some missing. Seen here are roughly 70,000 clones, roughly 91% observed once, and the top ten hold over 25%. The specimen was peripheral blood. The receptors stem from a woman of 80 years or more with active or convalescent COVID-19. Both conserved end residues are part of each CDR3. Each record gives: CDR3 protein, CDR3 DNA, CDR3 length, clone size, V gene, D gene, J gene. The D gene is left open where the match is weak. Rows give clone size only sometimes, using once, few, many, or a class for an expanded clone.

CASSPLVDNEQFF TGTGCCAGCAGCCCACTAGTCGACAATGAGCAGTTCTTC 13 - TRBV7-2 - TRBJ2-1
CASSRTSGGTDTQYF TGTGCCAGCAGCCGGACTAGCGGGGGCACAGATACGCAGTATTTT 15 - TRBV6-2/TRBV6-3 TRBD2 TRBJ2-3
CASSVMAGGFFEQYF TGTGCCAGCAGCGTCATGGCAGGGGGCTTCTTCGAGCAGTACTTC 15 - TRBV9 TRBD1 TRBJ2-7
CASSILPREETQYF TGTGCCAGTAGTATCCTCCCCAGGGAAGAGACCCAGTACTTC 14 - TRBV19 - TRBJ2-5
CASSFRTGTEAFF TGTGCCAGCAGTTTCCGGACAGGAACTGAAGCTTTCTTT 13 - TRBV12-3/TRBV12-4 TRBD1 TRBJ1-1
CASSQGAVNEQFF TGTGCCAGCAGCCAAGGGGCAGTCAATGAGCAGTTCTTC 13 - TRBV4-2 - TRBJ2-1
CASSPGRNTEAFF TGTGCCAGCTCACCAGGGCGGAACACTGAAGCTTTCTTT 13 - TRBV18 - TRBJ1-1
CASSFSDTQYF TGTGCCAGCAGTTTTTCGGATACGCAGTATTTT 11 - TRBV2 - TRBJ2-3
CASLRTSGGAGTGELFF TGTGCCAGCCTAAGGACTAGCGGGGGGGCCGGCACCGGGGAGCTGTTTTTT 17 - TRBV2 TRBD2 TRBJ2-2
CASSYGTGGAGYGYTF TGTGCCAGCAGTTACGGGACAGGGGGCGCCGGCTATGGCTACACCTTC 16 - TRBV6-5 TRBD1 TRBJ1-2
CASSPPGGRANTEAFF TGTGCCAGCAGCCCACCGGGGGGCAGGGCGAACACTGAAGCTTTCTTT 16 - TRBV4-2 - TRBJ1-1
CASSPGTSGVTGELFF TGTGCCAGCAGTCCAGGGACTAGCGGGGTCACCGGGGAGCTGTTTTTT 16 - TRBV27 TRBD2 TRBJ2-2
CASSRGYEQYF TGTGCCAGCAGTAGGGGGTACGAGCAGTACTTC 11 few TRBV2 - TRBJ2-7
CASSYSTGDGYTF TGTGCCAGCAGTTACTCAACAGGGGATGGCTACACCTTC 13 - TRBV6-2/TRBV6-3 TRBD1 TRBJ1-2
CASSSLRDEAFF TGTGCCAGCAGTTCCCTACGAGATGAAGCTTTCTTT 12 - TRBV6-5 - TRBJ1-1
CASREGQGNYGYTF TGTGCCAGTAGGGAGGGGCAGGGCAACTATGGCTACACCTTC 14 - TRBV19 - TRBJ1-2
CASSQGKTRNTGELFF TGTGCCAGCAGCCAAGGTAAAACTAGGAACACCGGGGAGCTGTTTTTT 16 - TRBV4-2 - TRBJ2-2
CATVFSGGGINQPQHF TGTGCCACCGTCTTCTCAGGGGGCGGGATCAATCAGCCCCAGCATTTT 16 - TRBV2 TRBD1 TRBJ1-5
CASSLSLQAQWPYEQYF TGTGCCAGCAGTTTATCGCTCCAGGCCCAATGGCCCTACGAGCAGTACTTC 17 - TRBV27 - TRBJ2-7
CASKEGSNTEAFF TGCGCCAGCAAAGAGGGATCGAACACTGAAGCTTTCTTT 13 once TRBV5-1 - TRBJ1-1
CSVAEAEAFF TGCAGCGTCGCTGAGGCTGAAGCTTTCTTT 10 - TRBV29-1 - TRBJ1-1
CASSLGDRDQETQYF TGCGCCAGCAGCTTGGGGGACAGGGACCAAGAGACCCAGTACTTC 15 once TRBV5-1 TRBD1 TRBJ2-5
CASSLWGPRRFEAFF TGTGCCAGCAGCTTGTGGGGGCCACGACGATTCGAAGCTTTCTTT 15 few TRBV5-5 - TRBJ1-1
CASSFGETQYF TGTGCCAGCAGCTTCGGGGAGACCCAGTACTTC 11 - TRBV11-2 - TRBJ2-5
CASSESRALRTDTQYF TGCGCCAGCAGTGAGTCCAGGGCTCTCCGCACAGATACGCAGTATTTT 16 once TRBV10-2 - TRBJ2-3
CASSLVLRGGGSAQYF TGTGCCAGCAGCTTAGTACTACGGGGCGGAGGGTCTGCGCAGTATTTT 16 few TRBV7-2 - TRBJ2-3
CASSYPRGHNTEAFF TGTGCCAGCAGTTACCCTAGGGGACACAACACTGAAGCTTTCTTT 15 - TRBV6-5 - TRBJ1-1
CASSLGVSNQPQHF TGTGCCAGCAGCCTGGGAGTTAGCAATCAGCCCCAGCATTTT 14 - TRBV2 - TRBJ1-5
CASSSPGEKNEKLFF TGTGCCAGCAGTAGCCCCGGAGAGAAAAATGAAAAACTGTTTTTT 15 - TRBV28 - TRBJ1-4
CATSAERAGGYTF TGTGCCACCAGCGCCGAGAGGGCGGGAGGCTACACCTTC 13 - TRBV15 - TRBJ1-2
CASSPRRVWDRGLGEQFF TGTGCCAGCAGCCCTAGAAGGGTGTGGGACAGGGGGCTTGGTGAGCAGTTCTTC 18 - TRBV7-2 TRBD1 TRBJ2-1
CASSPGGQHTGELFF TGTGCCAGCAGCCCCGGGGGGCAACACACCGGGGAGCTGTTTTTT 15 - TRBV25-1 - TRBJ2-2
CASSSPQSNSPLHF TGTGCCAGCAGCTCCCCCCAGTCAAATTCACCCCTCCACTTT 14 - TRBV7-9 - TRBJ1-6
CASSWTGGRDEQFF TGTGCCAGCAGCTGGACGGGGGGGCGGGATGAGCAGTTCTTC 14 - TRBV7-2 TRBD2 TRBJ2-1
CASIDRGKAGELFF TGTGCCAGTATCGACAGGGGGAAGGCCGGGGAGCTGTTTTTT 14 many TRBV19 TRBD1 TRBJ2-2
CASSQGAPNYGYTF TGTGCCAGCAGTCAGGGGGCGCCGAACTATGGCTACACCTTC 14 - TRBV25-1 TRBD1 TRBJ1-2
CASSVSTGTGVFTGELFF TGTGCCAGCAGCGTATCCACTGGGACAGGGGTTTTCACCGGGGAGCTGTTTTTT 18 - TRBV9 TRBD1 TRBJ2-2
CASKSGYEQYF TGTGCCAGTAAATCGGGGTACGAGCAGTACTTC 11 once TRBV19 - TRBJ2-7
CASSPRGTASDPEAFF TGTGCCAGCAGCCCACGAGGGACAGCCTCCGACCCTGAAGCTTTCTTT 16 - TRBV7-9 TRBD1 TRBJ1-1
CASLRQGGFVVQPQHF TGTGCCAGCTTGAGGCAGGGGGGATTTGTGGTTCAGCCCCAGCATTTT 16 - TRBV3-1/TRBV3-2 TRBD1 TRBJ1-5
CASSFEQASQPQHF TGTGCCAGCAGCTTTGAACAGGCGAGTCAGCCCCAGCATTTT 14 - TRBV5-8 - TRBJ1-5
CASSPSGQGVPETQYF TGTGCCAGCTCACCATCCGGACAGGGTGTCCCAGAGACCCAGTACTTC 16 - TRBV18 TRBD1 TRBJ2-5
CASSLKTGNQPQHF TGCGCCAGCAGCCTAAAGACAGGGAATCAGCCCCAGCATTTT 14 - TRBV4-1 TRBD1 TRBJ1-5
CASSPRAGYQPQHF TGTGCCAGCAGCCCCCGAGCAGGGTACCAGCCCCAGCATTTT 14 - TRBV3-1/TRBV3-2 - TRBJ1-5
CASSPRTQLRYEQYF TGTGCCAGCTCTCCGCGGACACAATTGCGGTACGAGCAGTACTTC 15 - TRBV19 - TRBJ2-7